This T cell receptor beta chain stems from a study of human T cells and chemical hapten exposure. Trimming took off 1 base at V and 0 bases at J, with 7 bases between the two ends. Germline assignment: CDR1 SQVTM and CDR2 ANQGSEA. CDR3 length equals 15 residues. TCRdb passed the RACE reads through MiXCR, listing each CDR3 protein once. The profile covers about 120,000 distinct CDR3 sequences, with 11% appearing a single time and 2.4% taken by the ten largest. Time point specified: patch test 3, about 24 weeks after DPC sensitization. Regarding treatment: therapeutic diphenylcyclopropenone sensitization with weekly scalp DPC. This clonotype was seen at least ten times.

This material consisted of whole blood, taken in connection with sensitization to the hapten diphenylcyclopropenone (DPC). This receptor was obtained from a woman between 50 and 59 years old with alopecia areata. Some clones in this sample may be carry-over from other donors' samples. The chain links TRBV29-1 to TRBJ2-6, with TRBD2 as a possible D gene (5 bases). CDR3 sequence (DNA): TGCAGCGTTGAAGGAGGGTCCTCTGGGGCCAACGTCCTGACTTTC. This gives the protein CSVEGGSSGANVLTF.